The next 29 T cell receptor beta chains were all read from a single sample in a study of cytomegalovirus exposure and HLA in healthy donors. The PCR had 60 Vbeta and 13 Jbeta primers. The table came from immunoSEQ multiplex PCR; TCRdb's copy has only in-frame clones and leaves some out. The repertoire holds approximately 150,000 clones, with just over 75% as singletons. What was sequenced was PBMCs. These receptors were collected from a middle-aged man in good health and CMV-seronegative.

This clone was seen only a few times. The chain links TRBV5-1 to TRBJ2-3, with 14 nucleotides matching TRBD2. The CDR3 extends over 16 amino acids. V was pared by 1 base and J by 6 bases, with 4 bases of the junction left unmatched. From germline, CDR1 is SGHRS and CDR2 YFSETQ. The CDR3 DNA reads TGCGCCAGCAGCTTGCCCCGGACTAGCGGGAGGGATACGCAGTATTTT. It translates to CASSLPRTSGRDTQYF.

The chain carries TRBV11-2 and TRBJ2-7; TRBD1 matches at 7 bases. V was clipped by 5 bases and J by 2 bases; unmatched bases: 6. This CDR3 region has 14 residues. Germline V CDR1 and CDR2: SGHAT, FQNNGV. As DNA, the CDR3 is TGTGCCAGCAGCGCTACGGGACAGACCTACGAGCAGTACTTC. Its protein product is CASSATGQTYEQYF.

This chain links TRBV25-1 with TRBJ1-5; D is unresolved. Per the germline V gene, CDR1 is MGHDK and CDR2 is SYGVNS. The V end was cut by 0 bases, the J end by 5 bases, with 11 bases between. The CDR3 length is 15 residues. CDR3 amino acids: CASSEYIGGDQPQHF. CDR3 nucleotide sequence: TGTGCCAGCAGTGAATATATCGGCGGGGATCAGCCCCAGCATTTT.

The chain employs TRBV9 and TRBJ1-4; D not resolved. Looked up from germline, CDR1 is SGDLS and CDR2 is YYNGEE. CDR3 size: 15 residues. Trimming pared 2 bases from V and 5 bases from J, leaving 13 bases between. The CDR3 is CASSVQPSRNEKLFF. The CDR3 DNA reads as TGTGCCAGCAGCGTTCAGCCGTCCAGGAATGAAAAACTGTTTTTT.

This clone was recorded a few times. Because the CDR3's place on the DNA is in doubt, the DNA is left out and the CDR3 is given as listed by TCRdb. CDR3 sequence: CASSETGTVKLPTSSTSGRYF. This chain joins TRBV2 and TRBJ2-7; TRBD1, the table's D call, was not compared with the DNA. CDR1 and CDR2 (germline): SNHLY, FYNNEI. Both ends counted, the CDR3 spans 21 residues.

This clone was observed a few times. Distinct nucleotide sequences in the sample also encode this CDR3. The J gene is TRBJ2-3, the V gene TRBV5-1; TRBD1 matches 11 bases. The germline V gene has CDR1 SGHRS and CDR2 YFSETQ. The CDR3 contains 15 residues. The J segment lost 4 bases and the V segment lost 0 bases, leaving 1 base of the junction unmatched. Here the CDR3 DNA reads TGCGCCAGCAGCTTGGGGGGACAGGGGGCAGATACGCAGTATTTT. Its protein product is CASSLGGQGADTQYF.

This clone was observed a handful of times. It is unclear where the CDR3 begins or ends on the DNA, so no DNA is shown, and the CDR3 is as TCRdb lists it. The V call is TRBV27, the J call TRBJ1-5. The CDR3 spans 15 residues, counting both ends. Per germline, CDR1 MNHEY and CDR2 SMNVEV (reference sequence). The CDR3: CASSSSGDGNQPQHF.

This clone is a singleton in its sample. This chain connects TRBV19 to TRBJ2-1, with TRBD2 identical over 12 bases. The CDR3 is 16 residues long. After removal of 3 bases from V and 7 bases from J, the junction contained 7 bases not matched to a gene. Germline V gene lookup returns CDR1 LNHDA and CDR2 SQIVND (reference sequence). The CDR3 spells CASSILAGGPENEQFF. Here the CDR3 DNA reads TGTGCCAGTAGTATTCTAGCGGGAGGGCCGGAAAATGAGCAGTTCTTC.

The chain combines TRBV28 with TRBJ2-2; D gene ambiguous. The length of the CDR3 is 16 residues. The germline CDR1 and CDR2 sequences are MDHEN and SYDVKM. V dropped 2 bases and J dropped 3 bases, with 13 bases sitting between them. CDR3 loop: CASSLLGQKYTGELFF. CDR3 DNA sequence: TGTGCCAGCAGTTTACTTGGGCAGAAATACACCGGGGAGCTGTTTTTT.

The chain links TRBV7-9 to TRBJ2-3; the match to TRBD1 covers 8 bases. The ends lost 4 bases at V and 4 bases at J; junction bases unmatched: 10. The CDR3 extends over 16 amino acids. CDR1 is SEHNR, CDR2 FQNEAQ, per germline (reference sequence). The CDR3 DNA follows: TGTGCCAGCAGCTCAGGACAGGGCTACTGGGCAGATACGCAGTATTTT. Its translation: CASSSGQGYWADTQYF.

The chain joins TRBV30 to TRBJ2-5; 12 nucleotides align to TRBD2. V trimming: 1 base; J trimming: 4 bases; junction bases outside the gene matches: 7. This CDR3 spans 16 amino acids. Germline V gene sequence: CDR1 GTSNPN, CDR2 SVGIG (reference sequence). The CDR3 DNA follows: TGTGCCTGGAGTGGGCTAGCGGGAGGGCCCACAGAGACCCAGTACTTC. Its translation: CAWSGLAGGPTETQYF.

The rearrangement joins TRBV5-4 to TRBJ2-2; 9 bases are shared with TRBD2. Unmatched junction bases numbered 2, after V lost 4 bases and J lost 1 base. This CDR3 has 15 amino acids. Per germline, CDR1 SGHNT and CDR2 YYREEE (reference sequence). CDR3 in DNA: TGTGCCAGCAGCAAGACTAGCGGGAACACCGGGGAGCTGTTTTTT. Protein sequence: CASSKTSGNTGELFF.

This chain joins TRBV28 and TRBJ1-5; 7 bases are shared with TRBD1. The germline V gene has CDR1 MDHEN and CDR2 SYDVKM. The CDR3 runs to 14 residues. With 5 bases clipped from V and 7 bases from J, the junction kept 8 bases outside the gene matches. CDR3 coding DNA: TGTGCCAGCAGTGATACAGGGGTTACGCAGCCCCAGCATTTT. Amino acids: CASSDTGVTQPQHF.

This clone was detected only a few times. This chain links TRBV19 with TRBJ1-3; TRBD1 agrees at 8 bases. V shed 8 bases and J 2 bases; nucleotides not matched to a gene: 5. The germline gives CDR1 LNHDA, CDR2 SQIVND (reference sequence). This CDR3 has 14 amino acids. CDR3 amino acids: CASLTGGTGNTIYF. CDR3 coding DNA: TGTGCCAGTTTAACAGGGGGTACTGGAAACACCATATATTTT. The complete variable domain, with remaining parts taken from reference TRBV19 and TRBJ1-3, reads DGGITQSPKYLFRKEGQNVTLSCEQNLNHDAMYWYRQDPGQGLRLIYYSQIVNDFQKGDIAEGYSVSREKKESFPLTVTSAQKNPTAFYLCASLTGGTGNTIYFGEGSWLTVV.

Written as DNA, the CDR3 is TGTGCCAGCAGCTTGGCTTATCGTGGCACAGATACGCAGTATTTT. The encoded protein is CASSLAYRGTDTQYF. V and J are TRBV7-6 and TRBJ2-3; D gene ambiguous. With 3 bases removed from V and 1 base from J, the gap between germline ends came to 11 bases. The CDR3 extends over 15 amino acids. Germline-derived CDR1 and CDR2 are SGHVS and FNYEAQ.

There are a few counts of this clone. This sequence joins TRBV6-5 and TRBJ2-3; TRBD2 matches 8 bases. CDR1 MNHEY and CDR2 SVGAGI come from the germline V gene. The CDR3 consists of 14 residues. J lost 2 bases, V lost 4 bases, and 2 bases had no gene match. The CDR3 region has the DNA TGTGCCAGCAGTTTAGCGGGATCCACAGATACGCAGTATTTT. It is translated as CASSLAGSTDTQYF.

Concerning this clone: An end of the junction does not agree with germline; a read error may underlie this. The chain links TRBV7-9 to TRBJ2-4; 8 bases fit TRBD1. The germline gives CDR1 SEHNR, CDR2 FQNEAQ (reference sequence). The CDR3 consists of 16 residues. This CDR3 is CASSLGQGHDKNSQYF. The CDR3 DNA sequence: TGTGCCAGCAGCCTAGGACAGGGCCATGACAAAAACAGTCAGTACTTC.

V is TRBV6-1 and J is TRBJ1-4; D is possibly TRBD1 (6 bases). This CDR3 is 13 amino acids long. Trimming pared 6 bases from V and 4 bases from J, leaving 9 bases between. Germline values: CDR1 MNHNS, CDR2 SASEGT. As DNA, the CDR3 is TGTGCCAGCAGAGACAGGCGTAATGAAAAACTGTTTTTT. This sequence encodes CASRDRRNEKLFF.

As DNA, the CDR3 is TGTGCCAGCAGTTTAGGGACGGGAGGGACAGATACGCAGTATTTT. It yields the protein CASSLGTGGTDTQYF. This chain uses TRBV28 with TRBJ2-3, with 8 bases fitting TRBD2. The CDR3 covers 15 residues. From germline, CDR1 is MDHEN and CDR2 SYDVKM. V lost 2 bases, J lost 3 bases, and 4 bases stayed unmatched.

This rearrangement joins TRBV18 to TRBJ1-2; perhaps TRBD1 as D (6 bases). The CDR3 length is 15 residues. Germline CDR1 KGHSH, CDR2 LQKENI. Trimming shortened V by 1 base and J by 2 bases, and 11 bases separated the two germline ends. The CDR3, as DNA: TGTGCCAGCTCACCACAGGACAGTGGCAACTATGGCTACACCTTC. Translation gives CASSPQDSGNYGYTF.

The J gene is TRBJ2-2, the V gene TRBV6-5, with D possibly TRBD1 on 5 matching bases. The germline CDR1 and CDR2 sequences are MNHEY and SVGAGI. CDR3 length: 12 amino acids. Trimming stripped 8 bases from V and 5 bases from J, with 9 bases between. CDR3 coding DNA: TGTGCCAGCGGGGCAAGGACCGGGGAGCTGTTTTTT. Translated: CASGARTGELFF.

This clone was recorded only once. V and J are TRBV5-1 and TRBJ2-2, with TRBD2 matching 7 bases. V lost 1 base to trimming and J lost 1 base; unmatched junction nucleotides: 1. Germline loops: CDR1 SGHRS, CDR2 YFSETQ. There are 15 residues in the CDR3. The CDR3 loop reads CASSLPSGNTGELFF. CDR3 in DNA: TGCGCCAGCAGCTTGCCTAGCGGGAACACCGGGGAGCTGTTTTTT.

The V call is TRBV5-1, the J call TRBJ1-1, with TRBD1 matching 7 bases. The CDR3 contains 14 residues. With 3 bases clipped from V and 8 bases from J, the junction kept 10 bases outside the gene matches. CDR1 is SGHRS and CDR2 is YFSETQ in the germline V gene. The CDR3 DNA sequence: TGCGCCAGCAGCTGGGACACAGACAGGGTGGAAGCTTTCTTT. Its protein product is CASSWDTDRVEAFF.

The J gene is TRBJ2-1, the V gene TRBV27; TRBD1 matches 8 bases. With 2 bases clipped from V and 15 bases from J, the junction kept 6 bases outside the gene matches. The CDR3 has 12 residues. The germline V gene encodes CDR1 MNHEY and CDR2 SMNVEV (reference sequence). As DNA, the CDR3 is TGTGCCAGCAGTTTACAGGGGGCTGAGGTGTTCTTC. It translates to CASSLQGAEVFF.

Comment on this clone: The same CDR3 also results from other DNA sequences found in this sample. The gene calls are TRBV2 and TRBJ2-3; 8 nucleotides align to TRBD1. The V and J ends lost 6 bases and 3 bases, in that order; junction bases with no gene match: 2. The germline V gene encodes CDR1 SNHLY and CDR2 FYNNEI. The CDR3 runs to 13 residues. The CDR3 sequence: CASSGQGTDTQYF. The CDR3 DNA reads TGTGCCAGCAGCGGACAGGGAACAGATACGCAGTATTTT.

The chain carries TRBV10-3 and TRBJ2-2, with D perhaps matching TRBD1 (6 bases). This CDR3 comprises 17 residues. CDR1 is ENHRY and CDR2 is SYGVKD in the germline V gene. V was clipped by 1 base and J by 9 bases, with 21 bases between them. CDR3 DNA sequence: TGTGCCATCAGTGAGTTCCCGATACAAGGGGGTGCCTGGGAGCTGTTTTTT. Translating it yields CAISEFPIQGGAWELFF.

The chain carries TRBV15 and TRBJ2-5, with TRBD2 as a possible D gene (7 bases). This CDR3 spans 18 amino acids. V was trimmed by 1 base and J by 1 base, leaving 19 bases between them. Looked up from germline, CDR1 is LNHNV and CDR2 is YYDKDF (reference sequence). The CDR3 DNA is TGTGCCACCAGCAGAGGGGGGTGGGGGGGGCCCTTCCAAGAGACCCAGTACTTC. It translates to CATSRGGWGGPFQETQYF.

The CDR3 here is CASSLTPEATYEQYF. Written as DNA, the CDR3 is TGTGCCAGCAGCTTAACACCCGAGGCAACCTACGAGCAGTACTTC. The rearrangement uses TRBV11-2 and TRBJ2-7; D is undetermined. Germline CDR1 and CDR2: SGHAT and FQNNGV. The CDR3 runs 15 residues. Trimming took 2 bases from V and 2 from J, leaving 13 bases between them.

The chain combines TRBV21-1 with TRBJ2-7; whether TRBD2, the table's D call, matches the DNA was not checked. TRBV21-1 is an annotated pseudogene. This CDR3 is 11 amino acids long. The CDR3: CASQRECEQYV. Written as DNA, the CDR3 is TGTGCCAGCCAGCGGGAGTGTGAGCAGTACGTC.